The rows below give T cell receptor beta chains drawn from one sample of a study of T cells in Graves' hyperthyroidism and ophthalmopathy. TCRdb independently ran MiXCR on the multiplex PCR reads; one entry per CDR3 protein. The sample comprises more than 550,000 distinct CDR3 sequences, over 15% of which are singletons, and roughly 17% rests with the top ten. The sequenced material came from blood. The receptors were gathered from a woman aged 50 to 60 with Graves' hyperthyroidism that later progressed to Graves' ophthalmopathy. Both conserved end residues are part of each CDR3.

CDR3 protein: CASSPTRGGLSGYTF
V gene: TRBV3-1
CDR3 length: 15

CDR3 protein: CASSQVDTNTEAFF
V gene: TRBV4-1
CDR3 length: 14

CDR3 protein: CASSFNQVPGANVLTF
V gene: TRBV7-6
CDR3 length: 16

CDR3 protein: CASSPVGRQGARAYGYTF
V gene: TRBV7-2
CDR3 length: 18

CDR3 protein: CAWTAGGSDYEQYF
V gene: TRBV30
CDR3 length: 14

CDR3 protein: CASSDDRAADTQYF
V gene: TRBV25-1
CDR3 length: 14

CDR3 protein: CSARDSSGYQPQHF
V gene: TRBV20-1
CDR3 length: 14

CDR3 protein: CATSDSGGEAFF
V gene: TRBV24-1
CDR3 length: 12

CDR3 protein: CAISVGRYGTEAFF
V gene: TRBV10-3
CDR3 length: 14

CDR3 protein: CASSPRTVTSYEQYF
V gene: TRBV4-1
CDR3 length: 15

CDR3 protein: CASSLEETQGTF
V gene: TRBV7-2
CDR3 length: 12

CDR3 protein: CASSLDGGEQFF
V gene: TRBV11-3
CDR3 length: 12

CDR3 protein: CASSFLAAPLNEQFF
V gene: TRBV4-1
CDR3 length: 15

CDR3 protein: CASSQELGYTF
V gene: TRBV3-1
CDR3 length: 11

CDR3 protein: CSVAEGAPTGELFF
V gene: TRBV29-1
CDR3 length: 14

CDR3 protein: CASSLTGRESPLHF
V gene: TRBV11-1
CDR3 length: 14

CDR3 protein: CASSTYRGEETQYF
V gene: TRBV7-6
CDR3 length: 14

CDR3 protein: CASSQEGKGYIQYF
V gene: TRBV14
CDR3 length: 14

CDR3 protein: CASSEVGRGRQDYGYTF
V gene: TRBV6-1
CDR3 length: 17

CDR3 protein: CASSLGLSHQPQHF
V gene: TRBV13
CDR3 length: 14

CDR3 protein: CSASPRKTQYF
V gene: TRBV20-1
CDR3 length: 11

CDR3 protein: CASSQGPDVYSGNTIYF
V gene: TRBV4-2
CDR3 length: 17

CDR3 protein: CASRVSGPYEQYF
V gene: TRBV2
CDR3 length: 13

CDR3 protein: CASRKIPGQLHEQYF
V gene: TRBV7-9
CDR3 length: 15

CDR3 protein: CASSFGPGSGELFF
V gene: TRBV12-3/TRBV12-4
CDR3 length: 14

CDR3 protein: CATTGISLNYGYTF
V gene: TRBV12-3/TRBV12-4
CDR3 length: 14

CDR3 protein: CASSQGEEETQYF
V gene: TRBV2
CDR3 length: 13

CDR3 protein: CASSYTHGTSYGYTF
V gene: TRBV6-5
CDR3 length: 15

CDR3 protein: CASSALGASGGYNEQFF
V gene: TRBV5-1
CDR3 length: 17

CDR3 protein: CASSPHGPKETQYF
V gene: TRBV2
CDR3 length: 14

CDR3 protein: CASSLDNRNTEAFF
V gene: TRBV11-2
CDR3 length: 14

CDR3 protein: CASSLDNQGAGTEAFF
V gene: TRBV5-1
CDR3 length: 16

CDR3 protein: CASSQDIGQGVNEQFF
V gene: TRBV4-2
CDR3 length: 16

CDR3 protein: CATKNRGTTDTQYF
V gene: TRBV19
CDR3 length: 14

CDR3 protein: CATSRESGENEKLFF
V gene: TRBV15
CDR3 length: 15

CDR3 protein: CSAGDNSYNSPLHF
V gene: TRBV20-1
CDR3 length: 14

CDR3 protein: CASSERPRGSYTF
V gene: TRBV2
CDR3 length: 13

CDR3 protein: CATSPVRGAINEQFF
V gene: TRBV19
CDR3 length: 15

CDR3 protein: CAWSGGYDTQYF
V gene: TRBV30
CDR3 length: 12

CDR3 protein: CASSWAGTVEAFF
V gene: TRBV5-1
CDR3 length: 13

CDR3 protein: CASSLKRGESPLHF
V gene: TRBV11-2
CDR3 length: 14

CDR3 protein: CSASTYRDNQETQYF
V gene: TRBV20-1
CDR3 length: 15

CDR3 protein: CSASVPGLAGGETQYF
V gene: TRBV20-1
CDR3 length: 16

CDR3 protein: CASSQGRRLNYGYTF
V gene: TRBV5-6
CDR3 length: 15

CDR3 protein: CASSDRQSGVDTQYF
V gene: TRBV11-3
CDR3 length: 15

CDR3 protein: CAISVRTGNNEQFF
V gene: TRBV10-3
CDR3 length: 14

CDR3 protein: CASSPLLSGDTTDTQYF
V gene: TRBV11-2
CDR3 length: 17

CDR3 protein: CASTMGGALGTEAFF
V gene: TRBV5-1
CDR3 length: 15

CDR3 protein: CASSLGSGAFF
V gene: TRBV6-2/TRBV6-3
CDR3 length: 11

CDR3 protein: CSATGNPEAFF
V gene: TRBV29-1
CDR3 length: 11

CDR3 protein: CAISESEGDSYNSPLHF
V gene: TRBV10-3
CDR3 length: 17

CDR3 protein: CASSHGVEGQETQYF
V gene: TRBV12-3/TRBV12-4
CDR3 length: 15

CDR3 protein: CSARDSGGGNQPQHF
V gene: TRBV20-1
CDR3 length: 15

CDR3 protein: CASRLGLAGGNEQLF
V gene: TRBV6-1
CDR3 length: 15